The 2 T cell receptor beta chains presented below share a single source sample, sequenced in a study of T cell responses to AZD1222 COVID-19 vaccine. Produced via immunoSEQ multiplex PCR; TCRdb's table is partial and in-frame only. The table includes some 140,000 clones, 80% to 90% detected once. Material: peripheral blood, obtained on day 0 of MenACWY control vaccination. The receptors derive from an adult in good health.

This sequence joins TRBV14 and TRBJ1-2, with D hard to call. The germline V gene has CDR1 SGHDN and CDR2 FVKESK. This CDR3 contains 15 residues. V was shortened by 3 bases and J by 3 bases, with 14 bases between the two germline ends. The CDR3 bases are TGTGCCAGCAGCCAGGACGGGGAGAACTACTATGGCTACACCTTC. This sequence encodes CASSQDGENYYGYTF.

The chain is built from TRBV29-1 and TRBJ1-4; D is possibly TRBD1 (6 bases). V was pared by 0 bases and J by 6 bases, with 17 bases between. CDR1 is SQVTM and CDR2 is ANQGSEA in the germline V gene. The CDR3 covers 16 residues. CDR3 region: CSVEDFRGQGYEKLFF. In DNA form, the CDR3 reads TGCAGCGTTGAAGATTTTAGGGGCCAGGGGTATGAAAAACTGTTTTTT.